The entry below gives a single TCR beta chain sequence along with its context. By sample share, this clonotype is large (0.1 to 1%). Its specific antigen is unknown. No base quality information exists; no much larger clone differs at one position. This sample is drawn from a study. V and J lose 3 bases and 9 bases, and a span of 18 bases separates them. Spanning cysteine to phenylalanine, the CDR3 consists of 15 amino acids. CDR3 DNA only is kept here, 45 bases in frame from base 1. The germline V gene supplies CDR1 LGHNA and CDR2 YNFKEQ. Sequencing was carried out with an Illumina MiSeq. The public sequencing data were trimmed at Q25 with fastp and processed into clonotypes with MiXCR by TCRdb, which kept only in-frame beta chains. Merged by CDR3 protein, the rows form single entries marked with the most common genes and DNA. A total of about 800 distinct CDR3 sequences appear in this sample, roughly 8% of them only once. Jointly, the top ten make up around a fifth of the sample.

This sequence uses TRBV4-2 and TRBJ2-1; a weak D assignment points to TRBD2 (6 bases agree). The sequence was collected from a human donor with rheumatoid arthritis. Sequencing used CD4+ T cells from synovial fluid. The CDR3 in this case is CASSQDLGRSIEQFF. The nucleotide sequence reads TGTGCCAGCAGCCAGGACCTCGGGAGATCCATTGAGCAGTTCTTC.